This is a list of T cell receptor beta chains from one sample in a study of blood T cells in healthy people across ages. TCRdb used MiXCR to reprocess the 5' RACE reads, holding one entry per CDR3 protein. The table includes approximately 1.5 million distinct CDR3 sequences, about 31% detected once. Sequencing was carried out using blood. These receptors all come from a woman aged 30 to 39 in good health. Each CDR3 is given with its conserved first and last residue. The order of the fields is V gene, clone size, D gene, CDR3 length, J gene, CDR3 protein, CDR3 DNA. D genes are given only for firm matches. Only some rows state a clone size, as once, few, many or a class for expanded clones.

v_gene: TRBV30
abundance: many
d_gene: -
len: 12
j_gene: TRBJ2-6
CDR3aa: CAWSSGANVLTF
CDR3nt: TGTGCCTGGAGTTCTGGGGCCAACGTCCTGACTTTC

v_gene: TRBV21-1
abundance: few
d_gene: -
len: 16
j_gene: TRBJ2-7
CDR3aa: CASSKARDRLSYEQYF
CDR3nt: TGTGCCAGCAGCAAAGCTCGGGACAGACTCTCCTACGAGCAGTACTTC

v_gene: TRBV27
abundance: -
d_gene: TRBD1
len: 16
j_gene: TRBJ1-4
CDR3aa: CASSPTPGQLNEKLFF
CDR3nt: TGTGCCAGCAGTCCAACACCGGGACAGTTAAATGAAAAACTGTTTTTT

v_gene: TRBV20-1
abundance: few
d_gene: -
len: 15
j_gene: TRBJ1-1
CDR3aa: CSARRAPTVFTEAFF
CDR3nt: TGCAGTGCTAGAAGGGCCCCAACAGTTTTCACTGAAGCTTTCTTT

v_gene: TRBV9
abundance: few
d_gene: -
len: 13
j_gene: TRBJ2-5
CDR3aa: CASSTQLEETQYF
CDR3nt: TGTGCCAGCAGCACCCAGCTCGAGGAGACCCAGTACTTC

v_gene: TRBV20-1
abundance: -
d_gene: -
len: 16
j_gene: TRBJ2-3
CDR3aa: CSARDLLKLNTDTQYF
CDR3nt: TGCAGTGCTAGAGATCTCCTTAAGCTTAATACAGATACGCAGTATTTT

v_gene: TRBV5-1
abundance: -
d_gene: TRBD1
len: 15
j_gene: TRBJ1-6
CDR3aa: CASSPTQGGGSPLHF
CDR3nt: TGCGCCAGCAGCCCTACCCAGGGGGGAGGTTCACCCCTCCACTTT

v_gene: TRBV20-1
abundance: once
d_gene: TRBD2
len: 19
j_gene: TRBJ2-4
CDR3aa: CSADILTGGGDLAKNIQYF
CDR3nt: TGCAGTGCCGATATCCTAACGGGAGGTGGGGATTTAGCCAAAAACATTCAGTACTTC

v_gene: TRBV10-2
abundance: few
d_gene: TRBD1
len: 14
j_gene: TRBJ2-5
CDR3aa: CASFSSRTGETQYF
CDR3nt: TGCGCCAGCTTTTCGAGCAGGACAGGGGAGACCCAGTACTTC

v_gene: TRBV10-3
abundance: many
d_gene: TRBD2
len: 14
j_gene: TRBJ2-7
CDR3aa: CAISESSGGYEQYF
CDR3nt: TGTGCCATCAGTGAGTCTTCGGGGGGCTACGAGCAGTACTTC

v_gene: TRBV6-1
abundance: -
d_gene: TRBD1
len: 17
j_gene: TRBJ1-1
CDR3aa: CASIKEGAWMMNTEAFF
CDR3nt: TGTGCCAGCATCAAAGAGGGGGCCTGGATGATGAACACTGAAGCTTTCTTT

v_gene: TRBV20-1
abundance: -
d_gene: -
len: 14
j_gene: TRBJ2-1
CDR3aa: CSASGGHSYNEQFF
CDR3nt: TGCAGTGCTAGCGGGGGCCACTCCTACAATGAGCAGTTCTTC

v_gene: TRBV7-2
abundance: few
d_gene: -
len: 13
j_gene: TRBJ2-3
CDR3aa: CASSPSGVGTQYF
CDR3nt: TGTGCCAGCAGCCCATCGGGGGTGGGTACGCAGTATTTT

v_gene: TRBV5-5
abundance: -
d_gene: -
len: 14
j_gene: TRBJ2-3
CDR3aa: CASSQAGSADTQYF
CDR3nt: TGTGCCAGCAGCCAAGCCGGGTCCGCAGATACGCAGTATTTT

v_gene: TRBV10-3
abundance: -
d_gene: -
len: 15
j_gene: TRBJ1-4
CDR3aa: CAISESKGVTEKLFF
CDR3nt: TGTGCCATCAGTGAGTCCAAGGGGGTGACTGAAAAACTGTTTTTT

v_gene: TRBV15
abundance: -
d_gene: -
len: 16
j_gene: TRBJ2-6
CDR3aa: CATSPEVGSGANVRTF
CDR3nt: -

v_gene: TRBV13
abundance: -
d_gene: -
len: 16
j_gene: TRBJ2-1
CDR3aa: CASSLDGGGPWDEQFF
CDR3nt: TGTGCCAGCAGCTTAGACGGGGGCGGCCCTTGGGATGAGCAGTTCTTC

v_gene: TRBV6-2/TRBV6-3
abundance: -
d_gene: -
len: 14
j_gene: TRBJ1-4
CDR3aa: CASSYSGRGEKLFF
CDR3nt: TGCGCCAGCAGTTACTCGGGGCGTGGTGAAAAACTGTTTTTT

v_gene: TRBV11-2
abundance: -
d_gene: TRBD2
len: 15
j_gene: TRBJ2-5
CDR3aa: CASSLGASGKETQYF
CDR3nt: TGTGCCAGCAGCTTAGGGGCTAGCGGAAAAGAGACCCAGTACTTC

v_gene: TRBV7-9
abundance: few
d_gene: -
len: 16
j_gene: TRBJ2-3
CDR3aa: CASSSPRDESTDTQYF
CDR3nt: TGTGCCAGCAGCTCCCCCCGGGACGAAAGCACAGATACGCAGTATTTT

v_gene: TRBV18
abundance: -
d_gene: TRBD2
len: 12
j_gene: TRBJ2-7
CDR3aa: CANSPGGYEQYF
CDR3nt: TGTGCCAACTCACCCGGGGGGTACGAGCAGTACTTC

v_gene: TRBV3-1
abundance: -
d_gene: -
len: 14
j_gene: TRBJ2-1
CDR3aa: CASSQGAVVGEQFF
CDR3nt: TGTGCCAGCAGCCAAGGGGCCGTAGTTGGTGAGCAGTTCTTC

v_gene: TRBV3-1
abundance: few
d_gene: TRBD1
len: 15
j_gene: TRBJ2-5
CDR3aa: CASSPGDRGLETQYF
CDR3nt: TGTGCCAGCAGCCCCGGGGACAGGGGTTTAGAGACCCAGTACTTC

v_gene: TRBV29-1
abundance: many
d_gene: -
len: 14
j_gene: TRBJ2-7
CDR3aa: CSVEEAGGGYEQYF
CDR3nt: TGCAGCGTTGAAGAAGCGGGCGGAGGCTACGAGCAGTACTTC

v_gene: TRBV5-1
abundance: -
d_gene: -
len: 13
j_gene: TRBJ1-2
CDR3aa: CASSLEPTGGYTF
CDR3nt: TGCGCCAGCAGCTTGGAACCGACTGGAGGCTACACCTTC

v_gene: TRBV7-2
abundance: once
d_gene: -
len: 17
j_gene: TRBJ1-5
CDR3aa: CASSWTGTGYSNQPQHF
CDR3nt: TGTGCCAGCAGCTGGACCGGGACTGGGTATAGCAATCAGCCCCAGCATTTT

v_gene: TRBV7-2
abundance: -
d_gene: -
len: 14
j_gene: TRBJ1-1
CDR3aa: CASRAGGLFAEAFF
CDR3nt: TGTGCCAGCAGGGCCGGGGGGCTTTTCGCTGAAGCTTTCTTT

v_gene: TRBV20-1
abundance: -
d_gene: -
len: 13
j_gene: TRBJ2-7
CDR3aa: CSTAGTVSYEQYF
CDR3nt: TGCAGTACCGCGGGGACGGTCTCCTACGAGCAGTACTTC

v_gene: TRBV3-1
abundance: few
d_gene: TRBD2
len: 18
j_gene: TRBJ2-3
CDR3aa: CASSLEREEDKMSDTQYF
CDR3nt: TGTGCCAGCAGCCTCGAGCGGGAAGAGGACAAGATGTCAGATACGCAGTATTTT

v_gene: TRBV11-2
abundance: once
d_gene: -
len: 15
j_gene: TRBJ1-2
CDR3aa: CASNLRGVAGYGYTF
CDR3nt: TGTGCCAGCAACTTACGGGGGGTAGCAGGTTATGGCTACACCTTC

v_gene: TRBV12-3/TRBV12-4
abundance: -
d_gene: TRBD2
len: 18
j_gene: TRBJ2-1
CDR3aa: CASRSTGTSGGLYNEQFF
CDR3nt: TGTGCCAGCAGGTCAACAGGGACTAGCGGGGGTCTCTACAATGAGCAGTTCTTC

v_gene: TRBV5-1
abundance: -
d_gene: -
len: 14
j_gene: TRBJ1-1
CDR3aa: CASSLDQGYTEAFF
CDR3nt: TGCGCCAGCAGCTTGGATCAGGGGTACACTGAAGCTTTCTTT

v_gene: TRBV10-3
abundance: many
d_gene: TRBD1
len: 15
j_gene: TRBJ1-2
CDR3aa: CAISDQGQGQNGYTF
CDR3nt: TGTGCCATCAGTGATCAAGGACAGGGGCAGAATGGCTACACCTTC

v_gene: TRBV23-1
abundance: -
d_gene: TRBD2
len: 18
j_gene: TRBJ2-1
CDR3aa: CASRPHGTSGGLYNEQFF
CDR3nt: TGCGCCAGCAGACCACACGGGACTAGCGGGGGGCTCTACAATGAGCAGTTCTTC

v_gene: TRBV30
abundance: once
d_gene: -
len: 13
j_gene: TRBJ1-2
CDR3aa: CAWSRGTIHGYTF
CDR3nt: TGTGCCTGGAGTAGGGGGACCATACATGGCTACACCTTC

v_gene: TRBV20-1
abundance: -
d_gene: -
len: 17
j_gene: TRBJ1-4
CDR3aa: CSAKPPGTPEGNEKLFF
CDR3nt: TGCAGTGCGAAACCGCCCGGGACCCCCGAGGGTAATGAAAAACTGTTTTTT

v_gene: TRBV10-3
abundance: -
d_gene: -
len: 18
j_gene: TRBJ1-1
CDR3aa: CAISESWPAGSQDTEAFF
CDR3nt: TGTGCCATCAGTGAGTCGTGGCCGGCAGGGTCTCAGGACACTGAAGCTTTCTTT

v_gene: TRBV27
abundance: -
d_gene: TRBD2
len: 19
j_gene: TRBJ2-2
CDR3aa: CASTPLGVAGGVGTGELFF
CDR3nt: TGTGCCAGCACCCCTCTTGGGGTAGCGGGAGGAGTGGGCACCGGGGAGCTGTTTTTT

v_gene: TRBV6-1
abundance: few
d_gene: -
len: 17
j_gene: TRBJ1-1
CDR3aa: CASFDEGYIGGYTEAFF
CDR3nt: TGTGCCAGCTTTGACGAAGGGTACATCGGGGGGTACACTGAAGCTTTCTTT

v_gene: TRBV6-1
abundance: -
d_gene: -
len: 14
j_gene: TRBJ1-5
CDR3aa: CASSVSVSNQPQHF
CDR3nt: TGTGCCAGCAGTGTTTCTGTTAGCAATCAGCCCCAGCATTTT

v_gene: TRBV27
abundance: -
d_gene: TRBD2
len: 18
j_gene: TRBJ2-3
CDR3aa: CASSTGTSGKLITDTQYF
CDR3nt: TGTGCCAGCAGTACAGGGACTAGCGGGAAGCTAATCACAGATACGCAGTATTTT

v_gene: TRBV20-1
abundance: -
d_gene: -
len: 13
j_gene: TRBJ1-1
CDR3aa: CSAIELGNTEAFF
CDR3nt: TGCAGTGCTATTGAACTAGGAAACACTGAAGCTTTCTTT

v_gene: TRBV18
abundance: few
d_gene: -
len: 17
j_gene: TRBJ2-1
CDR3aa: CASSPLDQLGSYNEQFF
CDR3nt: TGTGCCAGCTCACCACTCGACCAGTTGGGGTCCTACAATGAGCAGTTCTTC

v_gene: TRBV6-6
abundance: few
d_gene: -
len: 15
j_gene: TRBJ2-7
CDR3aa: CASSYSIVSSYEQYF
CDR3nt: TGTGCCAGCAGTTACTCGATCGTCAGCTCCTACGAGCAGTACTTC

v_gene: TRBV28
abundance: once
d_gene: TRBD1
len: 14
j_gene: TRBJ1-1
CDR3aa: CASRPLDRGTEAFF
CDR3nt: TGTGCCAGCAGACCCCTCGACAGGGGCACTGAAGCTTTCTTT

v_gene: TRBV29-1
abundance: many
d_gene: TRBD2
len: 13
j_gene: TRBJ2-1
CDR3aa: CSGRTSGSHEQFF
CDR3nt: TGCAGCGGCAGGACTAGCGGGAGTCATGAGCAGTTCTTC

v_gene: TRBV9
abundance: -
d_gene: -
len: 14
j_gene: TRBJ2-2
CDR3aa: CATSTGTTTGELFF
CDR3nt: TGTGCCACATCAACCGGGACAACAACCGGGGAGCTGTTTTTT

v_gene: TRBV21-1
abundance: few
d_gene: -
len: 17
j_gene: TRBJ1-5
CDR3aa: CASSKEAAGGGNQPQHF
CDR3nt: TGTGCCAGCAGCAAAGAAGCGGCAGGGGGCGGCAATCAGCCCCAGCATTTT

v_gene: TRBV4-1
abundance: -
d_gene: TRBD1
len: 13
j_gene: TRBJ1-1
CDR3aa: CANAAGGNTEAFF
CDR3nt: TGCGCCAACGCGGCAGGGGGCAACACTGAAGCTTTCTTT

v_gene: TRBV5-4
abundance: -
d_gene: TRBD2
len: 17
j_gene: TRBJ2-5
CDR3aa: CASSKGASGGAVETQYF
CDR3nt: TGTGCCAGCAGCAAAGGGGCTAGCGGGGGGGCCGTGGAGACCCAGTACTTC

v_gene: TRBV4-2
abundance: many
d_gene: TRBD2
len: 15
j_gene: TRBJ2-5
CDR3aa: CASSPLAGGRETQYF
CDR3nt: TGTGCCAGCAGCCCACTAGCGGGAGGGCGTGAGACCCAGTACTTC

v_gene: TRBV10-3
abundance: -
d_gene: -
len: 13
j_gene: TRBJ2-5
CDR3aa: CAISAQGRETQYF
CDR3nt: TGTGCCATCAGTGCACAGGGGAGGGAGACCCAGTACTTC

v_gene: TRBV12-5
abundance: few
d_gene: -
len: 13
j_gene: TRBJ2-2
CDR3aa: CASGFTETGELFF
CDR3nt: TGTGCTAGTGGTTTCACAGAGACCGGGGAGCTGTTTTTT

v_gene: TRBV7-9
abundance: -
d_gene: TRBD1
len: 13
j_gene: TRBJ1-6
CDR3aa: CASSFSDRESLHF
CDR3nt: TGTGCCAGCAGCTTCTCGGACAGGGAATCCCTCCACTTT

v_gene: TRBV28
abundance: few
d_gene: -
len: 15
j_gene: TRBJ2-5
CDR3aa: CASKAFSGYQETQYF
CDR3nt: TGTGCCAGCAAAGCTTTTAGCGGATATCAAGAGACCCAGTACTTC

v_gene: TRBV18
abundance: -
d_gene: -
len: 13
j_gene: TRBJ1-5
CDR3aa: CASSPGVGGPQHF
CDR3nt: TGTGCCAGCTCACCAGGTGTCGGAGGGCCCCAGCATTTT

v_gene: TRBV20-1
abundance: -
d_gene: TRBD2
len: 15
j_gene: TRBJ2-3
CDR3aa: CSANTGTSGTDTQYF
CDR3nt: TGCAGTGCTAATACCGGGACTAGCGGGACAGATACGCAGTATTTT